This T cell receptor beta chain was documented in a study of T cell responses to AZD1222 COVID-19 vaccine. Profiling relied on immunoSEQ multiplex PCR, and the TCRdb table lists in-frame clones only, not all of them. The table lists fewer than 110,000 clones, roughly 90% of them singletons. Germline loops: CDR1 SGDLS, CDR2 YYNGEE. V shed 4 bases and J shed 3 bases, with 16 bases lying between them. CDR3 length: 15 amino acids. The sample in question was peripheral blood, obtained 28 days after the second AZD1222 dose. The sequence was collected from an adult who received the AZD1222 COVID-19 vaccine. The V and J genes are TRBV9 and TRBJ1-1; a possible D gene is TRBD1 (5 bases). The CDR3 nucleotides are TGTGCCAGCAGCCCCCGAGTAGGGGTAGACACTGAAGCTTTCTTT. Protein product: CASSPRVGVDTEAFF. The full variable domain, completed using reference TRBV9 and TRBJ1-1, is DSGVTQTPKHLITATGQRVTLRCSPRSGDLSVYWYQQSLDQGLQFLIQYYNGEERAKGNILERFSAQQFPDLHSELNLSSLELGDSALYFCASSPRVGVDTEAFFGQGTRLTVV.